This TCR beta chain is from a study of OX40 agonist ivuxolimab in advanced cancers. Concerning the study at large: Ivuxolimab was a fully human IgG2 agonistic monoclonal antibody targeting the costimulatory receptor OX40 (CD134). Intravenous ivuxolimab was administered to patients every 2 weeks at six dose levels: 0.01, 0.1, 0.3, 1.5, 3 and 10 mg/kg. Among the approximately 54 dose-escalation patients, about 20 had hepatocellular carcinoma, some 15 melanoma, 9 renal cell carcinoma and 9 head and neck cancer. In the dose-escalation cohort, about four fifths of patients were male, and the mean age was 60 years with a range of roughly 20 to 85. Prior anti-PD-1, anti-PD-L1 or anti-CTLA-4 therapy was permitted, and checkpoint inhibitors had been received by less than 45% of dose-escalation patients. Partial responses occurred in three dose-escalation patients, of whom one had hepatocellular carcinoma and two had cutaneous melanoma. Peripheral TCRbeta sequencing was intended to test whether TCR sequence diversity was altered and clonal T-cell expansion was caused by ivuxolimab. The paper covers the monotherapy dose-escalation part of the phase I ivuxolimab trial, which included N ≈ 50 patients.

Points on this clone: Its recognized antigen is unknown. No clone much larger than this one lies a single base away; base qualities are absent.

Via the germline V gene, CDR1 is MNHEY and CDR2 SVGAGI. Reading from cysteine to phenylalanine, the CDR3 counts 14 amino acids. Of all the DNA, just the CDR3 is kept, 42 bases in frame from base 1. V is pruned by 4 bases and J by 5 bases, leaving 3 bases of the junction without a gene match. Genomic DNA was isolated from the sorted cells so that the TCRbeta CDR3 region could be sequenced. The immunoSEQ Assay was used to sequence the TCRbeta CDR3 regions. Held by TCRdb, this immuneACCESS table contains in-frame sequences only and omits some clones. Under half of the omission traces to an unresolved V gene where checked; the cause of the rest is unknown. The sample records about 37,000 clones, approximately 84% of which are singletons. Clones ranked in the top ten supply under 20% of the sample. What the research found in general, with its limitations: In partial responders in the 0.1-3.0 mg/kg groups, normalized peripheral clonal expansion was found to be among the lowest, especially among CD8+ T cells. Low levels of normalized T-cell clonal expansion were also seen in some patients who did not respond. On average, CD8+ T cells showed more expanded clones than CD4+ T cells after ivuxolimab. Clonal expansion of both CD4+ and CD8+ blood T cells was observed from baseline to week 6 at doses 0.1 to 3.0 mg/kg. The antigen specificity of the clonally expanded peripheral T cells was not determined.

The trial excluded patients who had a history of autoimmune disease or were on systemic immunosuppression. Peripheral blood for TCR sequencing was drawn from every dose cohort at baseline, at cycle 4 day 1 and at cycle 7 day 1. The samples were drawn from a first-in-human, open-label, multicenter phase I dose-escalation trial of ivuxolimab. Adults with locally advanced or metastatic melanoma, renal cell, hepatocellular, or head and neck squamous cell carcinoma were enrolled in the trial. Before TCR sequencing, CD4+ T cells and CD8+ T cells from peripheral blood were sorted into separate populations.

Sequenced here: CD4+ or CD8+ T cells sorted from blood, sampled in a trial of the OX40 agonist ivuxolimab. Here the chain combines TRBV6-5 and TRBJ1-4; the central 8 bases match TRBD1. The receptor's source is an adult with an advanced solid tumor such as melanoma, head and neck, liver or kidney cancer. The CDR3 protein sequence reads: CASSLDRGNEKLFF. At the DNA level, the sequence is TGTGCCAGCAGTTTAGACAGGGGAAATGAAAAACTGTTTTTT.